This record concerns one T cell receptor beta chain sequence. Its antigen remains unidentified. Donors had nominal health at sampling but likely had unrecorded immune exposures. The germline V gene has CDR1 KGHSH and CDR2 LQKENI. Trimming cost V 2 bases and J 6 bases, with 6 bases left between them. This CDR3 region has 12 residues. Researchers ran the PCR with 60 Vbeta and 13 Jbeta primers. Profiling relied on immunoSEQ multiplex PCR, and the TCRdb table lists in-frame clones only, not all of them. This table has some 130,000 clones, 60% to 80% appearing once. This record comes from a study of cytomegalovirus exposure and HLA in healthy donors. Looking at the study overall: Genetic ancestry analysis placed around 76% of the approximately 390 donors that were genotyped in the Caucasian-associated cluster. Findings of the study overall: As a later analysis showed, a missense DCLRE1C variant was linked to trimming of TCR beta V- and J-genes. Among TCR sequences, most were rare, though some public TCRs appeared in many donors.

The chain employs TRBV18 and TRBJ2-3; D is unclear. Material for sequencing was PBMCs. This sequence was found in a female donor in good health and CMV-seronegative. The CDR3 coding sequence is TGTGCCAGCTCACCAAACGGGGATACGCAGTATTTT. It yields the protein CASSPNGDTQYF.